These T cell receptor beta chains were read from a single sample in a study of cytomegalovirus exposure and HLA in healthy donors. Some clones are missing from TCRdb's copy, which holds only in-frame ones; the method was immunoSEQ multiplex PCR. The data contain about 160,000 clones, 65% to 85% of them singletons. The sample was PBMCs. These receptor sequences come from a woman aged 30 to 39 in good health and CMV-seropositive. CDR3s include the opening cysteine and the closing phenylalanine or tryptophan. The D gene is left open where the match is weak. The size field is filled for only some rows; it gives once, few, many or a size class.

clone size	D gene	V gene	J gene	CDR3 protein	CDR3 DNA
few	TRBD2	TRBV11-2	TRBJ2-1	CASSLNPGLAGGRQFF	TGTGCCAGCAGCCTAAACCCGGGACTAGCGGGGGGGCGACAGTTCTTC
.	.	TRBV29-1	TRBJ2-1	CSVEDWEAYNEQFF	TGCAGCGTTGAGGACTGGGAAGCTTACAATGAGCAGTTCTTC
once	TRBD1	TRBV6-5	TRBJ1-5	CASSWTGGNQPQHF	TGTGCCAGCAGTTGGACAGGGGGGAATCAGCCCCAGCATTTT
.	.	TRBV18	TRBJ1-1	CASSSDSNTEAFF	TGTGCCAGCTCATCTGACAGTAACACTGAAGCTTTCTTT
.	TRBD1	TRBV5-1	TRBJ2-7	CASSSDREENEQYF	TGCGCCAGCAGCTCGGACAGGGAGGAAAACGAGCAGTACTTC
.	.	TRBV7-9	TRBJ2-3	CASSLGVANPTTDTQYF	TGTGCCAGCAGCTTAGGTGTAGCGAACCCCACCACAGATACGCAGTATTTT
.	TRBD2	TRBV6-5	TRBJ2-3	CASSLAGGTDTQYF	TGTGCCAGCAGTCTAGCGGGGGGCACAGATACGCAGTATTTT
.	.	TRBV4-1	TRBJ2-5	CASSQGAGEGPETQYF	TGCGCCAGCAGCCAAGGGGCGGGCGAAGGTCCAGAGACCCAGTACTTC
once	TRBD1	TRBV7-9	TRBJ1-1	CASSFTGVGTEAFF	TGTGCCAGCAGCTTTACAGGGGTAGGCACTGAAGCTTTCTTT
.	.	TRBV4-3	TRBJ2-2	CASSQEQAADTGELFF	TGCGCCAGCAGCCAAGAACAGGCCGCGGACACCGGGGAGCTGTTTTTT
.	TRBD2	TRBV7-2	TRBJ2-5	CASSQRGMETQYF	TGTGCCAGCAGCCAGCGGGGTATGGAGACCCAGTACTTC
.	.	TRBV7-2	TRBJ2-1	CASSRRGSPGVGEQFF	TGTGCCAGCAGCCGCCGAGGCTCCCCGGGGGTGGGTGAGCAGTTCTTC